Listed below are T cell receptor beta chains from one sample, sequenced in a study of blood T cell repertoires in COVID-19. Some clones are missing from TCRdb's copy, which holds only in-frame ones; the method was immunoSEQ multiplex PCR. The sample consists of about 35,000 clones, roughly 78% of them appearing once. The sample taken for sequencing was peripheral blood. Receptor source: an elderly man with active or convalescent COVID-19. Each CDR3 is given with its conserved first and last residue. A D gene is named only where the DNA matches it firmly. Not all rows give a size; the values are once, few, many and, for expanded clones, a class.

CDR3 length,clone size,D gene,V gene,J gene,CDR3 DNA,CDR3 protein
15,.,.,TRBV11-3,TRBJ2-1,TGTGCCAGCAGCTTAGATGGGACATCATACAATGAGCAGTTCTTC,CASSLDGTSYNEQFF
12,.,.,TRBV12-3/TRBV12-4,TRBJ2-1,TGTGCCAGCATAACATTCTACAATGAGCAGTTCTTC,CASITFYNEQFF
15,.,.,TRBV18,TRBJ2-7,TGTGCCAGCTCACCGCCATCGGCGGGCTCCTACGAGCAGTACTTC,CASSPPSAGSYEQYF
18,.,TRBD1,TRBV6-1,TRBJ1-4,TGTGCCAGCAGTGAAGGGGGGGACAGGGGGCAGGCTAATGAAAAACTGTTTTTT,CASSEGGDRGQANEKLFF
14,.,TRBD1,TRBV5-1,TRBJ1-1,TGCGCCAGCAGCGTAGGACAGGGAAACACTGAAGCTTTCTTT,CASSVGQGNTEAFF
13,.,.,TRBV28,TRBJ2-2,TGTGCCAGCAGTTCCCTCGGCACCGGGGAGCTGTTTTTT,CASSSLGTGELFF
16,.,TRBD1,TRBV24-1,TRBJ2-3,TGTGCCACCAGTGACCTCAGGGGGTACGGCACAGATACGCAGTATTTT,CATSDLRGYGTDTQYF
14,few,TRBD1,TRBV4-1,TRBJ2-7,TGCGCCAGCAGCCTCCAGGGGGCGGACGGCGAGCAGTACTTC,CASSLQGADGEQYF
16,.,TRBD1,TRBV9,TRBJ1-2,TGTGCCAGCAGCGAAATCAGGGGGCAGGCCCCGGCCAGCTACACCTTC,CASSEIRGQAPASYTF
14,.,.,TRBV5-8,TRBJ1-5,TGTGCCAGCAGCTTGGCGCAGACAATCCAGCCCCAGCATTTT,CASSLAQTIQPQHF
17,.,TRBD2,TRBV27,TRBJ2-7,TGTGCCAGCAGTCAAGCTGCGGGAGGGCTTAGCTCCTACGAGCAGTACTTC,CASSQAAGGLSSYEQYF
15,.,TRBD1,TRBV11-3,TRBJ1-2,TGTGCCAGCAGCTCGGTGGGACAGGGAATAAGGGGCTACACCTTC,CASSSVGQGIRGYTF
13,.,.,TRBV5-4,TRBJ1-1,TGTGCCAGCAGCTTAGGGGTTAGCTCTGAAGCTTTCTTT,CASSLGVSSEAFF
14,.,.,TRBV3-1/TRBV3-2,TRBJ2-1,TGTGCCAGCAGTCCTCCGGCGACAGTTAATGAGCAGTTCTTC,CASSPPATVNEQFF
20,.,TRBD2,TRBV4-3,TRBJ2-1,TGCGCCAGCAGCCAAGTTCTCAGTAGCGGGAGGGCCGGTGGTAGGGATGAGCAGTTCTTC,CASSQVLSSGRAGGRDEQFF